A single sample is the source of the 21 T cell receptor beta chains below, sequenced in a study of T cells in Graves' hyperthyroidism and ophthalmopathy. RNA transcripts yielded amplified TCR beta CDR3 regions. HTBI primers were the set used in a first-round RT-PCR of the TCR CDR3. MiXCR, run by TCRdb on the multiplex PCR reads, gives a single entry per CDR3 protein. The sample holds around 110,000 distinct CDR3 sequences, about a sixth seen once. Sequenced input: blood. The receptors were gathered from a woman between 50 and 59 years old with Graves' hyperthyroidism.

This clonotype was seen repeatedly, ten times or more. The rearrangement joins TRBV20-1 to TRBJ2-1, with TRBD1 matching over 7 bases. The CDR3 is 12 amino acids. After removal of 4 bases from V and 7 bases from J, the junction contained 4 bases not matched to a gene. The germline CDR1 and CDR2 sequences are DFQATT and SNEGSKA (reference sequence). CDR3 in DNA: TGCAGTGCTACCTACAGGGGTAATGAGCAGTTCTTC. Its protein product is CSATYRGNEQFF.

This clonotype occurred many times. This chain joins TRBV12-3 or TRBV12-4 and TRBJ2-5; TRBD1 matches at 7 bases. The CDR3 length is 14 residues. Trimming at V came to 5 bases and at J to 0 bases, leaving 3 bases not matched to a gene. In nucleotides, the CDR3 is TGTGCCAGCAGTCAAGACAGGGACCAAGAGACCCAGTACTTC. Encoded protein: CASSQDRDQETQYF.

This clonotype was recorded many times. This chain uses TRBV6-1 with TRBJ1-3; D unclear. This CDR3 spans 15 amino acids. CDR1 MNHNS and CDR2 SASEGT come from the germline V gene. Trimming left V 5 bases short and J 3 bases short, with 14 bases between. CDR3 protein: CASSPQRPFGNTIYF. The CDR3 DNA reads as TGTGCCAGCAGTCCACAGCGGCCGTTTGGAAACACCATATATTTT.

This clonotype was detected ten times or more. The rearrangement joins TRBV20-1 to TRBJ1-1; the D gene is possibly TRBD1 (6 bases). V lost 3 bases to trimming and J lost 3 bases, with 11 bases between them. Germline CDR1 and CDR2: DFQATT and SNEGSKA (reference sequence). The CDR3 is made up of 13 amino acids. Here the CDR3 reads CSARQDSHTEAFF. The CDR3 nucleotides read TGCAGTGCTAGGCAGGACAGCCACACTGAAGCTTTCTTT.

J is TRBJ1-1 and V is TRBV6-1; D possibly corresponds to TRBD1 (6 bases). This CDR3 contains 16 residues. Trimming pared 2 bases from V and 3 bases from J, leaving 16 bases between. Germline assignment: CDR1 MNHNS and CDR2 SASEGT. Here the CDR3 DNA reads TGTGCCAGCAGTGAACTAGAGGGGGGGCAGGACACTGAAGCTTTCTTT. Its translation: CASSELEGGQDTEAFF.

This clonotype was recorded many times. This chain joins TRBV6-1 and TRBJ1-5; no clear D. Germline values: CDR1 MNHNS, CDR2 SASEGT. V was clipped by 4 bases and J by 1 base, with 14 bases between them. The CDR3 is made up of 16 amino acids. The chain's CDR3 is CASSVERGPSNQPQHF. The CDR3 DNA is TGTGCCAGCAGTGTCGAGAGAGGGCCCAGCAATCAGCCCCAGCATTTT.

This clonotype was counted at least ten times. The chain recombines TRBV28 with TRBJ2-1; no clear D gene. This CDR3 has 12 residues. Germline lookup yields CDR1 MDHEN and CDR2 SYDVKM. The V and J ends lost 6 bases and 4 bases respectively, with 7 bases between them. The CDR3 DNA follows: TGTGCCAGCAGACCGAATTACAATGAGCAGTTCTTC. This translates into CASRPNYNEQFF.

This clonotype was observed a handful of times. V is TRBV11-1 and J is TRBJ2-4; 9 bases map to TRBD2. Germline V gene sequence: CDR1 SGHAT, CDR2 FQDESV (reference sequence). This CDR3 spans 16 amino acids. V lost 1 base to trimming and J lost 7 bases; unmatched junction nucleotides: 8. The DNA for the CDR3 is TGTGCCAGCAGCTTAGTTGCCAGCGGGAGGTGGAACATTCAGTACTTC. Its translation is CASSLVASGRWNIQYF.

There are many counts of this clonotype. The chain carries TRBV28 and TRBJ2-7; 7 bases line up with TRBD1. The germline V gene has CDR1 MDHEN and CDR2 SYDVKM. Trimming took 6 bases from V and 6 from J; bases not matched to a gene: 8. CDR3 length equals 13 residues. CDR3: CASSPDRVGEQYF. In DNA form, the CDR3 reads TGTGCCAGCAGCCCCGACAGGGTGGGCGAGCAGTACTTC.

CDR3 sequence: CASSYAAASGAGNTIYF. The CDR3 bases are TGTGCCAGCAGTTACGCGGCCGCTAGTGGAGCTGGAAACACCATATATTTT. The rearrangement uses TRBV6-5 and TRBJ1-3, with no clear D. CDR1 and CDR2 (germline): MNHEY, SVGAGI. The V end was cut by 2 bases, the J end by 2 bases, with 16 bases between. CDR3 size: 17 residues.

This clonotype was recorded at least ten times. The gene calls are TRBV7-8 and TRBJ2-7; D unresolved. CDR1 is SGHVS, CDR2 FQNEAQ, per germline. Trimming left V 4 bases short and J 5 bases short, with 15 bases between. The CDR3 loop spans 14 amino acids. The chain's CDR3 is CASSYRRTWNEQYF. The CDR3 DNA follows: TGTGCCAGCAGCTACCGCAGAACCTGGAACGAGCAGTACTTC.

This clonotype has a count of ten or more. This chain uses TRBV6-2 or TRBV6-3 with TRBJ2-7, with a weak D call TRBD2 (6 bases). V lost 4 bases, J lost 0 bases, and 10 bases lay in between. Germline V lookup: CDR1 MNHEY, CDR2 SVGEGT. CDR3 length: 14 residues. The CDR3 reads CASSSLAPSYEQYV. CDR3 nucleotides: TGTGCCAGCAGTTCTCTAGCGCCCTCCTACGAGCAGTACGTC.

This clonotype showed up just once. An end of the junction differs from the germline gene, which may be a read error. The chain couples TRBV10-3 to TRBJ1-3; D is uncertain. The germline gives CDR1 ENHRY, CDR2 SYGVKD. The CDR3 covers 14 residues. CDR3 residues: CAINEGYSGNTIYF. CDR3 sequence (DNA): TGTGCCATCAATGAGGGTTACTCTGGAAACACCATATATTTT.

Ten or more counts support this clonotype. This chain links TRBV6-1 with TRBJ2-1; no clear D. The CDR3 extends over 12 amino acids. Trimming left V 5 bases short and J 2 bases short, with 4 bases between. CDR1 and CDR2 from the germline V gene are MNHNS and SASEGT. The CDR3 coding sequence is TGTGCCAGCAGTTACGCCTACAATGAGCAGTTCTTC. This encodes CASSYAYNEQFF.

This clonotype was found once. J is TRBJ2-3 and V is TRBV20-1, with D perhaps TRBD1 or TRBD2 (5 bases each). V lost 6 bases and J 1 base, leaving 14 bases between the germline ends. From germline, CDR1 is DFQATT and CDR2 SNEGSKA (reference sequence). This CDR3 is built from 14 residues. The CDR3 loop is CSAPGTGGTDTQYF. The CDR3 DNA reads as TGCAGTGCCCCCGGGACCGGGGGCACAGATACGCAGTATTTT.

Ten or more counts support this clonotype. J is TRBJ1-2 and V is TRBV20-1; no reliable D call. Germline V gene lookup returns CDR1 DFQATT and CDR2 SNEGSKA (reference sequence). The CDR3 contains 11 residues. The CDR3 is CSASTGYGYTF. The CDR3 bases are TGCAGCGCCTCCACCGGCTATGGCTACACCTTC.

V and J are TRBV6-2 or TRBV6-3 and TRBJ2-1, with D tentatively TRBD2 (6 bases). The V gene's germline CDR1 is MNHEY and CDR2 SVGEGT. This CDR3 region has 14 residues. Between the trimmed V and J ends, which lost 8 bases and 2 bases, there was a span of 13 bases. The CDR3 here is CASRTGVAYNEQFF. Here the CDR3 DNA reads TGTGCCAGCCGAACGGGAGTTGCCTACAATGAGCAGTTCTTC.

This clonotype has a count of ten or more. V is TRBV3-1 and J is TRBJ2-7; D call uncertain. The germline V and J ends were trimmed by 0 bases and 4 bases, with 7 bases remaining between them. The germline V gene encodes CDR1 LGHDT and CDR2 YNNKEL (reference sequence). The CDR3 loop spans 13 amino acids. CDR3 loop: CASSQEGGYEQYV. The CDR3 coding sequence is TGTGCCAGCAGCCAAGAAGGCGGTTACGAGCAGTACGTC.

This clonotype was detected a few times. The CDR3 DNA reads as TGTGCCAGCAGTACCCTGGACAGGGGGCTTGAGACCCAGTACTTC. Translation gives CASSTLDRGLETQYF. V gene TRBV6-1 combines with J gene TRBJ2-5, with 11 bases fitting TRBD1. CDR3 length equals 15 residues. V gave up 5 bases and J gave up 5 bases; unmatched junction bases: 7. The germline CDR1 and CDR2 sequences are MNHNS and SASEGT.

This clonotype showed up just a few times. A clone one base away is much larger, so this may be a read error. The V and J genes are TRBV7-9 and TRBJ2-7; D assignment may be TRBD1 or TRBD2 (6 bases each). V was clipped by 6 bases and J by 5 bases, with 17 bases between them. The CDR3 runs to 14 residues. CDR1 and CDR2 from the germline V gene are SEHNR and FQNEAQ (reference sequence). CDR3 residues: CASRWGRGRNEQYF. For the CDR3, the DNA is TGTGCCAGCAGATGGGGGCGGGGTCGCAACGAGCAGTACTTC.

CDR3 residues: CATGEGRTQYF. The DNA for the CDR3 is TGTGCCACCGGGGAGGGGCGTACGCAGTATTTT. The J gene is TRBJ2-3, the V gene TRBV11-2, with 7 nucleotides matching TRBD2. Unmatched junction bases numbered 6, after V lost 10 bases and J lost 8 bases. Germline V gene lookup returns CDR1 SGHAT and CDR2 FQNNGV. The CDR3 contains 11 residues.